This T cell receptor (beta chain) was found in a study of shared clonotypes between healthy human individuals. The assay was immunoSEQ multiplex PCR, and TCRdb's table has in-frame clones only and misses some. Among approximately 500,000 clones listed, around 96% were seen once. CDR1 and CDR2 (germline): MNHEY, SMNVEV (reference sequence). CDR3 length: 13 amino acids. V lost 4 bases and J lost 7, with 11 bases in between. The chain combines TRBV27 with TRBJ1-5, with D unresolved. The source is a young woman in good health. The sample consisted of naive CD4+ T cells sorted from blood. Subset noted: CD45RA+ positively selected. The CDR3 DNA reads TGTGCCAGCAGTTCCCTGGGAAGACAGCCCCAGCATTTT. This codes for CASSSLGRQPQHF.